The 17 T cell receptor beta chains below all came from one sample that was sequenced in a study of CD4 T cells in relation to SARS-CoV-2 and coronaviruses. No antigen has been assigned to these receptors. Generated by immunoSEQ multiplex PCR, the TCRdb table keeps only in-frame clones and is missing some. The data hold around 40,000 clones, with approximately 87% observed a single time. What was sequenced was naive CD4+ T cells from PBMCs, cultured in vitro. Subset of the sample: naive CD4+ T cells isolated by negative enrichment. These TCRs come from an adult with COVID-19.

The J gene is TRBJ2-2, the V gene TRBV2; perhaps TRBD1 as D (6 bases). V lost 4 bases and J 2 bases, leaving 11 bases between the germline ends. The germline CDR1 and CDR2 sequences are SNHLY and FYNNEI. The CDR3 contains 15 residues. CDR3 DNA: TGTGCCAGCAGTGTGGACAGCTCCAACACCGGGGAGCTGTTTTTT. It codes for CASSVDSSNTGELFF.

The chain combines TRBV10-2 with TRBJ1-2; perhaps TRBD1 as D (5 bases). Between the trimmed V and J ends, which lost 6 bases and 6 bases, there was a span of 17 bases. The CDR3 spans 14 residues. Per germline, CDR1 WSHSY and CDR2 SAAADI. The CDR3 sequence: CASSWSAGNDGYTF. For the CDR3, the DNA is TGCGCCAGCAGCTGGTCGGCAGGGAACGATGGCTACACCTTC.

The V gene is TRBV21-1, the J gene TRBJ1-6. TRBV21-1 is a pseudogene segment. The CDR3 has 10 amino acids. In DNA form, the CDR3 reads TGTGCCAGGAAGGGTTCACCCCTCCACTTT. Its protein product is CARKGSPLHF.

V and J are TRBV5-1 and TRBJ2-1, with TRBD2 matching over 10 bases. The CDR3 is 14 amino acids. J gave up 7 bases and V 6 bases, and 7 bases lay outside the gene matches. The germline V gene has CDR1 SGHRS and CDR2 YFSETQ. The CDR3 here is CASNRAGGPNEQFF. CDR3 nucleotide sequence: TGCGCCAGCAATCGAGCGGGAGGGCCAAATGAGCAGTTCTTC.

V and J are TRBV9 and TRBJ1-1; 8 bases line up with TRBD1. Looked up from germline, CDR1 is SGDLS and CDR2 is YYNGEE. J lost 2 bases, V lost 3 bases, and 3 bases had no gene match. CDR3 length: 14 residues. DNA of the CDR3: TGTGCCAGCAGCGAGACAGGGGAAAACACTGAAGCTTTCTTT. Protein sequence: CASSETGENTEAFF.

The chain couples TRBV6-2 or TRBV6-3 to TRBJ2-3; D perhaps matches TRBD2 (5 bases). CDR3 size: 15 residues. CDR1 is MNHEY, CDR2 SVGEGT, per germline. V was clipped by 2 bases and J by 2 bases, with 11 bases between them. CDR3: CASSYEGRSTDTQYF. The CDR3 DNA reads as TGTGCCAGCAGTTACGAGGGCAGATCCACAGATACGCAGTATTTT.

This clone was recorded only once. This chain connects TRBV7-7 to TRBJ2-5, with 8 bases aligning to TRBD1. The V gene's germline CDR1 is SSHAT and CDR2 FNYEAQ (reference sequence). The CDR3 covers 15 residues. V shed 2 bases, J shed 0 bases, and the junction held 2 bases outside the gene matches. CDR3 sequence: CASSLIQGDQETQYF. The CDR3 DNA reads TGTGCCAGCAGCTTAATACAGGGGGACCAAGAGACCCAGTACTTC.

This rearrangement joins TRBV6-2 or TRBV6-3 to TRBJ2-7; TRBD1 might be the D (6 bases). The CDR3 totals 18 residues. Germline CDR1 MNHEY, CDR2 SVGEGT. The ends were cut back, 0 bases at V and 0 bases at J, with 18 bases in the middle. CDR3 bases: TGTGCCAGCAGTTACTCAACGTTTTCCGGGACATTCTCCTACGAGCAGTACTTC. Translating it yields CASSYSTFSGTFSYEQYF.

The gene calls are TRBV7-2 and TRBJ2-6; D is possibly TRBD1 (5 bases). Germline loops: CDR1 SGHTA, CDR2 FQGNSA. The ends were cut back, 5 bases at V and 4 bases at J, with 15 bases in the middle. This CDR3 contains 16 residues. The CDR3 loop reads CASSPGYGSGANVLTF. CDR3 nucleotide sequence: TGTGCCAGCAGCCCAGGGTACGGCTCGGGGGCCAACGTCCTGACTTTC.

This clone was seen just once. J is TRBJ2-3 and V is TRBV6-1, with D possibly being TRBD1 (5 bases). The V gene lost 2 bases and the J gene lost 8 bases, with 8 bases spanning the gap. Per the germline V gene, CDR1 is MNHNS and CDR2 is SASEGT. The CDR3 runs 12 residues. CDR3 amino acids: CASSEQGSTQYF. The CDR3 DNA is TGTGCCAGCAGTGAACAGGGAAGTACGCAGTATTTT.

This clone came up a few times. The chain is built from TRBV5-6 and TRBJ2-1, with 11 bases fitting TRBD2. This CDR3 has 15 amino acids. The germline CDR1 and CDR2 sequences are SGHDT and YYEEEE. After removal of 5 bases from V and 7 bases from J, the junction contained 8 bases not matched to a gene. The CDR3 region has the DNA TGTGCCAGCAGGTCTAGCGGGAGGCCCAAAAATGAGCAGTTCTTC. Its translation is CASRSSGRPKNEQFF.

For the CDR3, the DNA is TGCGCCAGCAGCTTGGGGGGATCCGCCTACGAGCAGTACTTC. Translating gives CASSLGGSAYEQYF. The chain links TRBV5-1 to TRBJ2-7, with D uncertain. The CDR3 sequence is 14 residues long. Germline-derived CDR1 and CDR2 are SGHRS and YFSETQ. Trimming took off 0 bases at V and 2 bases at J, with 9 bases between the two ends. Full variable domain (rest looked up from reference TRBV5-1 and TRBJ2-7): KAGVTQTPRYLIKTRGQQVTLSCSPISGHRSVSWYQQTPGQGLQFLFEYFSETQRNKGNFPGRFSGRQFSNSRSEMNVSTLELGDSALYLCASSLGGSAYEQYFGPGTRLTVT.

The genes are TRBV5-1 and TRBJ2-7; 13 bases are shared with TRBD2. There are 15 residues in the CDR3. Trimming took 4 bases from V and 4 from J; bases not matched to a gene: 5. Per the germline V gene, CDR1 is SGHRS and CDR2 is YFSETQ. The CDR3 DNA sequence: TGCGCCAGCAGCCCCGGGACTAGCGGGGTGTACGAGCAGTACTTC. This gives the protein CASSPGTSGVYEQYF.

The gene calls are TRBV5-4 and TRBJ2-2; 10 nucleotides match TRBD1. From germline, CDR1 is SGHNT and CDR2 YYREEE (reference sequence). V dropped 0 bases and J dropped 3; count of bases not matched to a gene: 2. The CDR3 spans 16 residues. The CDR3 region is CASSLGQGADTGELFF. CDR3 nucleotide sequence: TGTGCCAGCAGCTTGGGACAGGGGGCCGACACCGGGGAGCTGTTTTTT.

V usage is TRBV6-5 and J usage is TRBJ2-3; D unresolved. Trimming took off 7 bases at V and 3 bases at J, with 11 bases between the two ends. The CDR3 runs 13 residues. Germline V gives CDR1 MNHEY, CDR2 SVGAGI. The CDR3 protein is CASTLLLTDTQYF. DNA for the CDR3: TGTGCCAGCACACTACTGTTGACAGATACGCAGTATTTT.

The chain carries TRBV15 and TRBJ2-7, with TRBD2 identical over 8 bases. The CDR3 has 17 amino acids. Germline V gene data show CDR1 as LNHNV and CDR2 as YYDKDF (reference sequence). Trimming at V came to 0 bases and at J to 4 bases, leaving 11 bases not matched to a gene. This CDR3 is CATSREGMGGRFYEQYF. CDR3 DNA: TGTGCCACCAGCAGAGAGGGTATGGGCGGGAGGTTTTACGAGCAGTACTTC.

The rearrangement uses TRBV7-9 and TRBJ2-7; D perhaps matches TRBD2 (5 bases). Trimming left V 1 base short and J 2 bases short, with 6 bases between. Germline V lookup: CDR1 SEHNR, CDR2 FQNEAQ (reference sequence). This CDR3 comprises 13 residues. This CDR3 is CASSLGETYEQYF. DNA for the CDR3: TGTGCCAGCAGCTTAGGGGAGACCTACGAGCAGTACTTC.